This T cell receptor beta chain was sequenced in a study of CD8+CD57+ T cells in acquired aplastic anemia. The V gene's germline CDR1 is DFQATT and CDR2 SNEGSKA (reference sequence). V was clipped by 6 bases and J by 6 bases, with 11 bases between them. There are 11 residues in the CDR3. This clonotype was counted many times. By flow cytometry, patients selected for sequencing had shown an expansion of CD8+CD57+ cells. The use of genomic DNA as template underpinned the TCR beta VDJ and CDR3 profiling. Each CDR3 protein gets one entry after TCRdb re-called the reads with MiXCR. The table includes hundreds of thousands of distinct CDR3 sequences, around 32% detected once.

The sequenced sample consisted of sorted CD4+, CD8+, or CD8+CD57+ T cells (not recorded which) from PBMCs. This receptor was taken from a human donor with aplastic anemia. The chain has TRBV20-1 and TRBJ1-2; D is possibly TRBD1 (5 bases). This CDR3 is CSAGGVDGYTF. The CDR3 bases are TGCAGTGCCGGAGGGGTTGATGGCTACACCTTC.